This note documents a single T cell receptor beta chain sequence. This sample is part of a study of OX40 agonist ivuxolimab in advanced cancers. Autoimmune disease history or systemic immunosuppression led to patients being barred. After removal of 2 bases from V and 6 bases from J, the junction contained 5 bases not matched to a gene. This CDR3 comprises 15 residues. Germline loops: CDR1 MNHNS, CDR2 SASEGT. Repertoires were generated with immunoSEQ multiplex PCR, while TCRdb's copy carries only in-frame clones and drops some. Of about 15,000 clones listed, 82% are singletons. The sequencing used CD4+ or CD8+ T cells sorted from blood, collected in a trial of the OX40 agonist ivuxolimab. The TCR was taken from an adult with an advanced solid tumor such as melanoma, head and neck, liver or kidney cancer. This chain connects TRBV6-1 to TRBJ2-1, with 9 bases aligning to TRBD2. This chain's CDR3 is CASSELAGSGNEQFF. CDR3 DNA sequence: TGTGCCAGCAGTGAACTAGCGGGAAGTGGCAATGAGCAGTTCTTC.